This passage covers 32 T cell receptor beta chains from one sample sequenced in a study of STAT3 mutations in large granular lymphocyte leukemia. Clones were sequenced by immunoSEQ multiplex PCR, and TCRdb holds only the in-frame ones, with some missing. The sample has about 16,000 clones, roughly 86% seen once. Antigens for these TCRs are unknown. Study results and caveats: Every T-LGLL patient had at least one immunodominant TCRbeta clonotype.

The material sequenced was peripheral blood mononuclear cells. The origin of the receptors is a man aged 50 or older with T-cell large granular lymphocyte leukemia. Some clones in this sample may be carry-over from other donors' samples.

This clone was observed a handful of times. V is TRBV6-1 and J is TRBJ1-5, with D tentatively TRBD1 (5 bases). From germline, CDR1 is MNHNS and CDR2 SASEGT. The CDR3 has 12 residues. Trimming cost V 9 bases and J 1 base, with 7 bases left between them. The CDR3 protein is CASRQSNQPQHF. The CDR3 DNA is TGTGCCAGTAGACAGAGCAATCAGCCCCAGCATTTT.

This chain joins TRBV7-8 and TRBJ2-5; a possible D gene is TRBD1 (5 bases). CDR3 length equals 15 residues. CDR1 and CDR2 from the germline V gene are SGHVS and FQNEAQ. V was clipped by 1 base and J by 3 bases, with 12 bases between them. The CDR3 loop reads CASSLGTLLKETQYF. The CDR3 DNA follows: TGTGCCAGCAGCTTAGGGACACTTTTGAAAGAGACCCAGTACTTC.

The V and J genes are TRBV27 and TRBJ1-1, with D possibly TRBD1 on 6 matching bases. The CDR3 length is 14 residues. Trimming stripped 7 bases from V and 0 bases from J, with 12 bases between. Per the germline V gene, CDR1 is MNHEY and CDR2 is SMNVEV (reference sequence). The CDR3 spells CASKRGGVNTEAFF. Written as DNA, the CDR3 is TGTGCCAGCAAGAGAGGGGGTGTGAACACTGAAGCTTTCTTT.

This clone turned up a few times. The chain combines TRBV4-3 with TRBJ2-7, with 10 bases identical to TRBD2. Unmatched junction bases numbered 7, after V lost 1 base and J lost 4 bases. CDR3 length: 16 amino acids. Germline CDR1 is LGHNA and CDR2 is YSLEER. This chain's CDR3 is CASSQVRLAGDYEQYF. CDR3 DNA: TGCGCCAGCAGCCAAGTTCGGCTAGCGGGAGATTACGAGCAGTACTTC.

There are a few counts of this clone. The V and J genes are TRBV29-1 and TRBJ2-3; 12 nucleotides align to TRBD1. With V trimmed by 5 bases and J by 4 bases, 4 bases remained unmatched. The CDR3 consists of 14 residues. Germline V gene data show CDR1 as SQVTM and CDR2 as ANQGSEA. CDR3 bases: TGCAGCGTTCGGGACAGGGGGCTCGCAGATACGCAGTATTTT. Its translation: CSVRDRGLADTQYF.

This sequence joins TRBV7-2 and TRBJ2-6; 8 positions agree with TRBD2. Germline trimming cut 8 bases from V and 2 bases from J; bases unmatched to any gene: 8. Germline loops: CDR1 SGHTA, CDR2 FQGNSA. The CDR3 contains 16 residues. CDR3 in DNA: TGTGCCAGCTCTCCGGGAGGGCGCCCTGGGGCCAACGTCCTGACTTTC. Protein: CASSPGGRPGANVLTF.

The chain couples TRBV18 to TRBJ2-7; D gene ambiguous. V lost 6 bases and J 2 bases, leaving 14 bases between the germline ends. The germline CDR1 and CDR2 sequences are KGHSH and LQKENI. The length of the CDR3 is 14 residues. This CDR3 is CASSKDYTAYEQYF. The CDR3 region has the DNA TGTGCCAGCTCCAAGGATTACACGGCCTACGAGCAGTACTTC.

CDR3 coding DNA: TGTGCCAGCAGTTTGGACGGATCAACTAATGAAAAACTGTTTTTT. Translated: CASSLDGSTNEKLFF. V usage is TRBV28 and J usage is TRBJ1-4; D remains unclear. CDR1 is MDHEN and CDR2 is SYDVKM in the germline V gene. The V and J ends lost 3 bases and 0 bases respectively, with 8 bases between them. The CDR3 totals 15 residues.

The CDR3 sequence: CASSQDRWAYNEQFF. CDR3 coding DNA: TGCGCCAGCAGCCAAGATCGCTGGGCCTACAATGAGCAGTTCTTC. The chain couples TRBV4-3 to TRBJ2-1; the D is unclear. CDR3 length: 15 amino acids. V was cut by 0 bases and J by 2 bases, with 8 bases left in between. The germline V gene has CDR1 LGHNA and CDR2 YSLEER.

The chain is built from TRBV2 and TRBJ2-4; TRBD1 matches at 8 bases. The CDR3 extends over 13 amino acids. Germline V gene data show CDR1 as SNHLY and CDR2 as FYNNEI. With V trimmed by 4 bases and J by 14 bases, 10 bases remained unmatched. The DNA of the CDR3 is TGTGCCAGCAGTGGAATGGGACAGGTTATGGAGTACTTC. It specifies CASSGMGQVMEYF.

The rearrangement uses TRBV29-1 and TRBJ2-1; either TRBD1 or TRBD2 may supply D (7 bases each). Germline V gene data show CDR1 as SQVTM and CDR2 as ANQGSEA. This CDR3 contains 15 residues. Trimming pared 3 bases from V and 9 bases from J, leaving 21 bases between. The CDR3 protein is CSVEGSPGGASEQFF. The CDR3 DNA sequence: TGCAGCGTTGAGGGGTCTCCAGGGGGGGCGAGTGAGCAGTTCTTC.

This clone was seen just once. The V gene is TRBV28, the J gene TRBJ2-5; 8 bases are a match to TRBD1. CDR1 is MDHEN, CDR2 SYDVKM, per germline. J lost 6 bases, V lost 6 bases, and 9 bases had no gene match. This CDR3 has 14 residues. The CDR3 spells CASRPPGGIKTQYF. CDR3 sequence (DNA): TGTGCCAGCAGACCACCAGGGGGCATCAAGACCCAGTACTTC.

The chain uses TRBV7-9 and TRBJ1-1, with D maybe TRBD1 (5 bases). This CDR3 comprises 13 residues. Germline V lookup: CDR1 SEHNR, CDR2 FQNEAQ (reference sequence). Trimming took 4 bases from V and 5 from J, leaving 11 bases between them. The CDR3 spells CASSSPGGTEAFF. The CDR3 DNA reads TGTGCCAGCAGCTCCCCCGGGGGGACTGAAGCTTTCTTT.

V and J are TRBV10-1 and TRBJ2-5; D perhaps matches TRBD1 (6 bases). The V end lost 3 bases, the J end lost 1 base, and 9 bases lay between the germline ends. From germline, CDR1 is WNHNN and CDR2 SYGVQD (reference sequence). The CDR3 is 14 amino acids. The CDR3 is CASSEDRPQETQYF. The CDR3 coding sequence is TGCGCCAGCAGTGAAGACAGGCCCCAAGAGACCCAGTACTTC.

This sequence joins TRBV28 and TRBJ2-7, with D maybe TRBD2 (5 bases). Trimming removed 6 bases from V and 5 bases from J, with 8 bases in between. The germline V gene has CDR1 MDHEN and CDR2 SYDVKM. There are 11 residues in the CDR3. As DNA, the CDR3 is TGTGCCAGCAGCCTGAGGGACGAGCAGTACTTC. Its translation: CASSLRDEQYF.

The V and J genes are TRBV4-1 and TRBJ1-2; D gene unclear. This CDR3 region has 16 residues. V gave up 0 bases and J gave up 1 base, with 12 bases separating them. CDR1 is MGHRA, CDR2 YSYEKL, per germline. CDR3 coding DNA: TGCGCCAGCAGCCAAGATGGAGCATGGGGTAACTATGGCTACACCTTC. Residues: CASSQDGAWGNYGYTF.

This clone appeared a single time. As DNA, the CDR3 is TGTGCCAGCAGCCAAGGAAGGGTGAAGACCCAGTACTTC. Its protein product is CASSQGRVKTQYF. The rearrangement links TRBV14 to TRBJ2-5; D not certain. The V gene's germline CDR1 is SGHDN and CDR2 FVKESK. This CDR3 has 13 amino acids. V was cut by 1 base and J by 6 bases, with 9 bases left in between.

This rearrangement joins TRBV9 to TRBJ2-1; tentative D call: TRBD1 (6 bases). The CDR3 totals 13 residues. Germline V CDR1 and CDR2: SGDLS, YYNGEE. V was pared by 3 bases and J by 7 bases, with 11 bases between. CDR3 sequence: CASSAIRGNEQFF. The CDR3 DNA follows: TGTGCCAGCAGCGCAATTAGGGGGAATGAGCAGTTCTTC.

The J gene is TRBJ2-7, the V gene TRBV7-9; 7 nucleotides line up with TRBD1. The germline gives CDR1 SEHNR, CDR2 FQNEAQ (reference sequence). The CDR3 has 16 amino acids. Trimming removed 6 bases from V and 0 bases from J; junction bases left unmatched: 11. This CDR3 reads CASRPSTGANSYEQYF. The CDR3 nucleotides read TGTGCCAGCAGGCCAAGTACAGGGGCGAACTCCTACGAGCAGTACTTC.

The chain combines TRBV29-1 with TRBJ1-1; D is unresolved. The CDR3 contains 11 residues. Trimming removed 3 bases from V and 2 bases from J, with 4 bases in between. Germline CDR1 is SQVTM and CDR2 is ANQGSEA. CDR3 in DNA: TGCAGCGTTGACCCAAACACTGAAGCTTTCTTT. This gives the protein CSVDPNTEAFF.

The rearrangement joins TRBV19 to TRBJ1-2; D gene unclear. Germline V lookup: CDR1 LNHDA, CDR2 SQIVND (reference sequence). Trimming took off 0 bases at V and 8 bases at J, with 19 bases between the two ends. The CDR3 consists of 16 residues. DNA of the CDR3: TGTGCCAGTAGTATAGACCCACTTCGGCCTCTCGGCGGCTACACCTTC. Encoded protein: CASSIDPLRPLGGYTF.

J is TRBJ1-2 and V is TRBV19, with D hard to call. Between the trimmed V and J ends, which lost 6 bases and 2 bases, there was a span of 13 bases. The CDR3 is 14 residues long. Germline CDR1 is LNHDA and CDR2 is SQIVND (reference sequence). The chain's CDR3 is CASSSSVGNYGYTF. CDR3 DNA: TGTGCCAGTAGCTCCTCCGTCGGCAACTATGGCTACACCTTC.

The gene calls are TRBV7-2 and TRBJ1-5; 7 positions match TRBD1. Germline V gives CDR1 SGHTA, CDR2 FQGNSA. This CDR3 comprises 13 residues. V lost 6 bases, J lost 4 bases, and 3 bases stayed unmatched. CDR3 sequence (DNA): TGTGCCAGCAGTTCCAGGGGGAATCAGCCCCAGCATTTT. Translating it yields CASSSRGNQPQHF.

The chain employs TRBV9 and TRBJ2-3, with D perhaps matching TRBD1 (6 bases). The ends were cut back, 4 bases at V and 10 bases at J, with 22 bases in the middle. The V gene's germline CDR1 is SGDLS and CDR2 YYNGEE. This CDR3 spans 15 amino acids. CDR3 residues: CASSPGTTKGVSQYF. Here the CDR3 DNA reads TGTGCCAGCAGCCCTGGGACAACAAAGGGGGTATCGCAGTATTTT.

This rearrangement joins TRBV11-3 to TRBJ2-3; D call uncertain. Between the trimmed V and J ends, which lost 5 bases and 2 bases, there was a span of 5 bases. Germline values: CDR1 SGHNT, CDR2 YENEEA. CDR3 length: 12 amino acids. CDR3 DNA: TGTGCCAGCAGCATAAACACAGATACGCAGTATTTT. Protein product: CASSINTDTQYF. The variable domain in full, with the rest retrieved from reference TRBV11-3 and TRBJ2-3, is EAGVVQSPRYKIIEKKQPVAFWCNPISGHNTLYWYLQNLGQGPELLIRYENEEAVDDSQLPKDRFSAERLKGVDSTLKIQPAELGDSAVYLCASSINTDTQYFGPGTRLTVL.

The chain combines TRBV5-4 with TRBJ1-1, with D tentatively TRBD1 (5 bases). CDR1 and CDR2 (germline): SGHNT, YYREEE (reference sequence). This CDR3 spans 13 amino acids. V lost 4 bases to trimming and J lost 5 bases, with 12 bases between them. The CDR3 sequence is CASSLLPGTEAFF. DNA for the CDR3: TGTGCCAGCAGCCTTCTTCCAGGGACTGAAGCTTTCTTT.

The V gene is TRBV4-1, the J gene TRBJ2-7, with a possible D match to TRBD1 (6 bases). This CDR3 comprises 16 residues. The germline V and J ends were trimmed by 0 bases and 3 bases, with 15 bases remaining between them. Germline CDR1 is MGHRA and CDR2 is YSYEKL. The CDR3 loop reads CASSQEVYQGIYEQYF. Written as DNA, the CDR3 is TGCGCCAGCAGCCAAGAGGTCTACCAGGGGATCTACGAGCAGTACTTC.

In DNA, the CDR3 is TGTGCCAGCAGCGAAGTAGGGGGCGCGGAGAACACTGAAGCTTTCTTT. This codes for CASSEVGGAENTEAFF. The chain carries TRBV7-3 and TRBJ1-1; 7 bases align to TRBD1. The junction had 10 bases not matched to a gene; V was cut back by 5 bases and J by 1 base. Germline V CDR1 and CDR2: SGHTA, FQGTGA. This CDR3 spans 16 amino acids.

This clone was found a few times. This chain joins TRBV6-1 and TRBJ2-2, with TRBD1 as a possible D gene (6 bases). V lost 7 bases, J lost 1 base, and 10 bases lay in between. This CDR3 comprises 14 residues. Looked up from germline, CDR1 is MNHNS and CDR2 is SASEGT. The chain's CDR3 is CASKTGMNTGELFF. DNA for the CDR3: TGTGCCAGCAAAACAGGGATGAACACCGGGGAGCTGTTTTTT.

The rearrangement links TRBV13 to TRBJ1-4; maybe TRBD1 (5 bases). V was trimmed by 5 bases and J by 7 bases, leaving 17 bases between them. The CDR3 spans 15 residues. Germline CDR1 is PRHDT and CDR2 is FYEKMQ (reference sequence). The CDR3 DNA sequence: TGTGCCAGCAGCCGCTCAGGGAAGCGAGCTGAAAAACTGTTTTTT. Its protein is CASSRSGKRAEKLFF. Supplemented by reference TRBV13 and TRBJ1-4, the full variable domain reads AAGVIQSPRHLIKEKRETATLKCYPIPRHDTVYWYQQGPGQDPQFLISFYEKMQSDKGSIPDRFSAQQFSDYHSELNMSSLELGDSALYFCASSRSGKRAEKLFFGSGTQLSVL.

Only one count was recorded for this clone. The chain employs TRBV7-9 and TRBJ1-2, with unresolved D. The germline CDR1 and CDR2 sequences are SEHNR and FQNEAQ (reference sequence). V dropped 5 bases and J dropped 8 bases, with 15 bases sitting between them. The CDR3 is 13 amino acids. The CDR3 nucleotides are TGTGCCAGCAGCCCGGACGGAGGTAGAGGCTACACCTTC. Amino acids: CASSPDGGRGYTF.

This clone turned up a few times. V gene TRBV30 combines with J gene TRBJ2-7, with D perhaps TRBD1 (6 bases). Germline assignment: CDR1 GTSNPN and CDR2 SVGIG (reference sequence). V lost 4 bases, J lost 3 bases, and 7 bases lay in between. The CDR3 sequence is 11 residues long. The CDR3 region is CAWNRDYEQYF. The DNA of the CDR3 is TGTGCCTGGAACAGGGACTACGAGCAGTACTTC.